These 14 T cell receptor beta chains share one sample of origin, sequenced in a study of beta chain features in type 1 diabetes. General study findings and limits: A moderate, significant TCRB CDR3 shortening appeared in type 1 diabetes across four CD4+ subsets.

These TCRs are of unknown antigen specificity. Reverse transcribing all isolated RNA meant expressed TCRB transcripts were sequenced. Libraries were prepared by immunoSEQ multiplex PCR; TCRdb keeps only in-frame clonotypes and omits some of them. The sample gives 600,000 to 750,000 clones, around 12% of which show up once; more than 0.1% is in the top ten. Sequences were obtained from naive CD4+ T cells from blood. The source is a man aged 30 to 39 with type 1 diabetes.

The gene calls are TRBV28 and TRBJ1-2; possibly TRBD1 for D (6 bases). Germline CDR1 MDHEN, CDR2 SYDVKM. V lost 2 bases and J 8 bases, leaving 18 bases between the germline ends. There are 15 residues in the CDR3. CDR3 sequence reads: CASSLHGGQGRGYTF. The CDR3 DNA reads as TGTGCCAGCAGTTTACACGGGGGGCAAGGTCGAGGCTACACCTTC.

A word on this clone: The sample has other DNA sequences that encode this CDR3 too. The chain joins TRBV9 to TRBJ2-7, with D unclear. V dropped 0 bases and J dropped 1 base, with 5 bases sitting between them. The CDR3 contains 13 residues. Germline V lookup: CDR1 SGDLS, CDR2 YYNGEE. The CDR3 sequence: CASSVGVSYEQYF. CDR3 nucleotide sequence: TGTGCCAGCAGCGTAGGTGTGTCCTACGAGCAGTACTTC. The full variable domain, completed using reference TRBV9 and TRBJ2-7, is DSGVTQTPKHLITATGQRVTLRCSPRSGDLSVYWYQQSLDQGLQFLIQYYNGEERAKGNILERFSAQQFPDLHSELNLSSLELGDSALYFCASSVGVSYEQYFGPGTRLTVT.

In this sample, this clone turned up a few times. The V call is TRBV7-9, the J call TRBJ1-5; D remains unclear. CDR3 length: 14 amino acids. Germline CDR1 is SEHNR and CDR2 is FQNEAQ (reference sequence). V dropped 1 base and J dropped 4 bases, with 8 bases sitting between them. CDR3 residues: CASSLEGFNQPQHF. The DNA for the CDR3 is TGTGCCAGCAGCTTAGAAGGGTTTAATCAGCCCCAGCATTTT.

The chain carries TRBV11-3 and TRBJ2-3; TRBD1 is a possible D gene (6 bases). The V gene lost 1 base and the J gene lost 3 bases, with 14 bases spanning the gap. The CDR3 loop spans 16 amino acids. Germline assignment: CDR1 SGHNT and CDR2 YENEEA. The DNA of the CDR3 is TGTGCCAGCAGCTTAGCACAGGGTTTTGGAACAGATACGCAGTATTTT. Translating it yields CASSLAQGFGTDTQYF.

Only a few counts were recorded for this clone. The chain employs TRBV29-1 and TRBJ1-6; the D is unclear. Germline CDR1 reads SQVTM; CDR2 reads ANQGSEA. The CDR3 is 13 amino acids. Deletions cut 7 bases from V and 2 bases from J, with 9 bases between. The DNA for the CDR3 is TGCAGCGCATCGGAGGCCTATAATTCACCCCTCCACTTT. It encodes CSASEAYNSPLHF.

This clone has a handful of counts. The J gene is TRBJ2-7, the V gene TRBV9; no clear D gene. This CDR3 comprises 13 residues. With 3 bases removed from V and 3 bases from J, the gap between germline ends came to 10 bases. The germline V gene encodes CDR1 SGDLS and CDR2 YYNGEE. This CDR3 reads CASSEQASYEQYF. In DNA form, the CDR3 reads TGTGCCAGCAGCGAGCAGGCCAGCTACGAGCAGTACTTC. Filled out from reference TRBV9 and TRBJ2-7, the complete variable domain reads DSGVTQTPKHLITATGQRVTLRCSPRSGDLSVYWYQQSLDQGLQFLIQYYNGEERAKGNILERFSAQQFPDLHSELNLSSLELGDSALYFCASSEQASYEQYFGPGTRLTVT.

The rearrangement joins TRBV5-1 to TRBJ1-5; 8 bases map to TRBD1. Per the germline V gene, CDR1 is SGHRS and CDR2 is YFSETQ. This CDR3 region has 15 residues. The J segment lost 4 bases and the V segment lost 1 base, leaving 4 bases of the junction unmatched. CDR3 sequence: CASSLTGGINQPQHF. The CDR3, as DNA: TGCGCCAGCAGCTTGACAGGGGGTATAAATCAGCCCCAGCATTTT.

The chain recombines TRBV15 with TRBJ2-3; D not resolved. V gave up 3 bases and J gave up 4 bases, with 26 bases separating them. This CDR3 contains 19 residues. Germline V gives CDR1 LNHNV, CDR2 YYDKDF (reference sequence). The CDR3 DNA reads TGTGCCACCAGCAGTAATCCCGCCTTGTTTGTTGACCGGCCAGATACGCAGTATTTT. This translates into CATSSNPALFVDRPDTQYF.

This clone showed up just a few times. The V and J genes are TRBV21-1 and TRBJ2-2; the table's D gene call, TRBD1, was not cross checked with the DNA. TRBV21-1 is a pseudogene locus. The CDR3 runs to 11 residues. Here the CDR3 reads CASMTAGELFF. The CDR3, as DNA: TGTGCCAGCATGACAGCCGGGGAGCTGTTTTTT.

The table lists this clone with a few counts. The chain joins TRBV5-1 to TRBJ2-2; TRBD1 matches at 8 bases. Germline V gene sequence: CDR1 SGHRS, CDR2 YFSETQ. This CDR3 contains 15 residues. The J segment lost 1 base and the V segment lost 2 bases, leaving 1 base of the junction unmatched. The CDR3 sequence is CASSFGTGNTGELFF. The CDR3 DNA reads as TGCGCCAGCAGCTTCGGGACAGGGAACACCGGGGAGCTGTTTTTT. Variable domain in full (rest from reference TRBV5-1 and TRBJ2-2): KAGVTQTPRYLIKTRGQQVTLSCSPISGHRSVSWYQQTPGQGLQFLFEYFSETQRNKGNFPGRFSGRQFSNSRSEMNVSTLELGDSALYLCASSFGTGNTGELFFGEGSRLTVL.

This clone has just a few counts. The chain joins TRBV14 to TRBJ2-1, with TRBD2 matching over 13 bases. CDR1 SGHDN and CDR2 FVKESK come from the germline V gene. The CDR3 runs to 18 residues. The V and J ends lost 3 bases and 6 bases, in that order; junction bases with no gene match: 11. CDR3 region: CASSHLGAGLAGFNEQFF. The CDR3 bases are TGTGCCAGCAGCCATTTAGGAGCGGGACTAGCGGGATTCAATGAGCAGTTCTTC.

The chain recombines TRBV7-9 with TRBJ2-1; no clear D. The CDR3 is 12 residues long. Trimming shortened V by 1 base and J by 5 bases, and 3 bases separated the two germline ends. CDR1 and CDR2 (germline): SEHNR, FQNEAQ (reference sequence). The CDR3 DNA is TGTGCCAGCAGCTTAGACCACAATGAGCAGTTCTTC. It encodes CASSLDHNEQFF.

This clone was seen more than once but under ten times. The chain has TRBV30 and TRBJ2-5; TRBD2 agrees at 7 bases. V gave up 2 bases and J gave up 3 bases; unmatched junction bases: 9. Germline assignment: CDR1 GTSNPN and CDR2 SVGIG (reference sequence). This CDR3 has 15 amino acids. CDR3 residues: CAWSQVVGGKETQYF. The CDR3 DNA follows: TGTGCCTGGAGTCAAGTAGTGGGAGGGAAAGAGACCCAGTACTTC.

The sample holds a few counts of this clone. The chain joins TRBV10-3 to TRBJ2-7; weak D call: TRBD1 (5 bases). CDR3 size: 13 residues. Trimming shortened V by 10 bases and J by 1 base, and 14 bases separated the two germline ends. Germline V lookup: CDR1 ENHRY, CDR2 SYGVKD. CDR3: CATTIDSSYEQYF. CDR3 bases: TGTGCCACGACGATAGACAGTTCCTACGAGCAGTACTTC.